This TCR beta chain was obtained from a study of shared clonotypes between healthy human individuals. Study results and limitations: A generally larger estimated richness was seen in naive subsets than in memory subsets.

Authors' analysis steps: Junction-only sequences produced by ImmunoSEQ had no quality scores, so filtering differed. Sequenced by immunoSEQ multiplex PCR; TCRdb stores in-frame clones only, minus some. The V and J calls and clone size are taken from that table; D and trimming were inferred from the DNA. The sample consists of more than 1,200,000 clones, 98% to 99% of them appearing once. Memory CD4+ cells were the fraction left after CD45RA+ naive selection. With respect to this clone: Its antigen remains unidentified.

Trimming cost V 6 bases and J 7 bases, with 8 bases left between them. The CDR3 is 11 amino acids. Germline CDR1 is MDHEN and CDR2 is SYDVKM. The TCR comes from a man aged 25-45 years in good health. V and J are TRBV28 and TRBJ2-3; D is unclear. Specimen: naive CD4+ T cells sorted from blood. As for subset: CD45RA+ positively selected. The CDR3 DNA reads as TGTGCCAGCAGCAACCCAAATACGCAGTATTTT. It is translated as CASSNPNTQYF.